Shown below are 15 T cell receptor beta chains from a single sample sequenced in a study of regulatory T cells in long-lasting Graves disease. CDR3 regions were amplified by Arm-PCR using iRepertoire HTBI primers to build TCR beta libraries. TCRdb re-called the multiplex PCR reads with MiXCR, one entry per CDR3 protein. The top ten clones hold roughly 7.7% of a sample with a few hundred thousand distinct CDR3 sequences, 20% to 25% of them seen once. Described time point: persistent/refractory GD, antithyroid drugs over 5 years with positive TRAb. From PBMCs, RNA was extracted and then used to make the TCR library. The material sequenced was peripheral blood mononuclear cells (PBMCs), taken when the disease was refractory, from a patient treated with antithyroid drugs. These receptor sequences come from a female donor with Graves disease.

This clonotype occurred a few times. CDR3 sequence: CASSLLGGNTGELFF. In DNA form, the CDR3 reads TGTGCCAGCAGTTTACTAGGGGGGAACACCGGGGAGCTGTTTTTT. The V gene is TRBV12-3 or TRBV12-4, the J gene TRBJ2-2; tentatively, D is TRBD1 (6 bases). This CDR3 contains 15 residues. V was trimmed by 2 bases and J by 1 base, leaving 8 bases between them.

This clonotype occurred many times. The rearrangement uses TRBV20-1 and TRBJ1-2; possibly TRBD1 for D (6 bases). Trimming cost V 6 bases and J 5 bases, with 16 bases left between them. Germline-derived CDR1 and CDR2 are DFQATT and SNEGSKA (reference sequence). The CDR3 runs to 13 residues. The CDR3 DNA follows: TGCAGTGCCCGGGCGGAAGGGGGATATGGCTACACCTTC. Encoded protein: CSARAEGGYGYTF.

This clonotype was seen more than once but under ten times. The chain links TRBV7-3 to TRBJ2-5; tentative D call: TRBD2 (5 bases). In germline, CDR1 is SGHTA, CDR2 FQGTGA. The CDR3 is 13 residues long. V lost 0 bases and J 6 bases, leaving 8 bases between the germline ends. The CDR3 DNA reads as TGTGCCAGCAGCTTAACAGGGAGCAAGACCCAGTACTTC. It codes for CASSLTGSKTQYF.

This clonotype was picked up a small number of times. This sequence joins TRBV19 and TRBJ1-1; D perhaps matches TRBD1 (6 bases). This CDR3 comprises 15 residues. Germline CDR1 and CDR2: LNHDA and SQIVND (reference sequence). The V end was cut by 8 bases, the J end by 5 bases, with 21 bases between. This chain's CDR3 is CASLGGGTPGTEAFF. As DNA, the CDR3 is TGTGCCAGTCTCGGCGGGGGCACCCCGGGGACTGAAGCTTTCTTT.

This rearrangement joins TRBV7-9 to TRBJ1-2; 9 bases align to TRBD1. The CDR3 has 14 amino acids. Germline V CDR1 and CDR2: SEHNR, FQNEAQ (reference sequence). Trimming cost V 5 bases and J 4 bases; bases outside gene matches: 5. The CDR3 is CASSPGQGLYGYTF. The DNA of the CDR3 is TGTGCCAGCAGCCCGGGACAGGGACTCTATGGCTACACCTTC. Variable domain in full (rest from reference TRBV7-9 and TRBJ1-2): DTGVSQNPRHKITKRGQNVTFRCDPISEHNRLYWYRQTLGQGPEFLTYFQNEAQLEKSRLLSDRFSAERPKGSFSTLEIQRTEQGDSAMYLCASSPGQGLYGYTFGSGTRLTVV.

This clonotype was counted a few times. The chain has TRBV29-1 and TRBJ1-1; D is ambiguous. Germline V lookup: CDR1 SQVTM, CDR2 ANQGSEA. Trimming cost V 2 bases and J 0 bases, with 7 bases left between them. The CDR3 covers 13 residues. The CDR3 region is CSVEFQMNTEAFF. Here the CDR3 DNA reads TGCAGCGTTGAATTCCAGATGAACACTGAAGCTTTCTTT. The full variable domain, completed using reference TRBV29-1 and TRBJ1-1, is SAVISQKPSRDICQRGTSLTIQCQVDSQVTMMFWYRQQPGQSLTLIATANQGSEATYESGFVIDKFPISRPNLTFSTLTVSNMSPEDSSIYLCSVEFQMNTEAFFGQGTRLTVV.

The table lists this clonotype with many counts. The junction and the germline gene differ at one end; a read error may be behind it. The chain links TRBV28 to TRBJ1-1; D possibly corresponds to TRBD1 (5 bases). Germline-derived CDR1 and CDR2 are MDHEN and SYDVKM. The CDR3 loop spans 13 amino acids. CDR3 DNA sequence: TGTGCCAGCACCCCGAAGGGGAACGCTGAAGCTTTCTTT. Encoded protein: CASTPKGNAEAFF.

A note on this clonotype: This may come from a read error, since a much larger clone is one base off. The V call is TRBV5-1, the J call TRBJ2-2; 11 positions agree with TRBD2. CDR1 and CDR2 (germline): SGHRS, YFSETQ. The CDR3 totals 16 residues. The CDR3 reads CASSWGLAESTGEPFF. CDR3 DNA: TGCGCCAGCAGCTGGGGACTAGCGGAGAGCACCGGGGAGCCGTTTTTT.

The chain carries TRBV5-6 and TRBJ1-1; D ambiguous. Germline CDR1 and CDR2: SGHDT and YYEEEE. Trimming pared 0 bases from V and 4 bases from J, leaving 4 bases between. There are 12 residues in the CDR3. DNA of the CDR3: TGTGCCAGCAGCTTGGAACCCACTGAAGCTTTCTTT. Encoded protein: CASSLEPTEAFF.

This clonotype was detected ten times or more. The chain joins TRBV7-9 to TRBJ2-7; D not certain. CDR1 is SEHNR, CDR2 FQNEAQ, per germline (reference sequence). Trimming took off 1 base at V and 6 bases at J, with 7 bases between the two ends. The CDR3 runs 12 residues. Written as DNA, the CDR3 is TGTGCCAGCAGCTTAGGTTCATCCGAGCAGTACTTC. Translated, it gives CASSLGSSEQYF.

At least ten counts were recorded for this clonotype. The chain uses TRBV6-1 and TRBJ1-4; unclear D gene. Germline loops: CDR1 MNHNS, CDR2 SASEGT. V dropped 8 bases and J dropped 7 bases, with 14 bases sitting between them. The CDR3 is 13 residues long. CDR3 in DNA: TGTGCCAGCCGCCGAAGCGTCGCTGAAAAACTGTTTTTT. This encodes CASRRSVAEKLFF.

This chain links TRBV6-1 with TRBJ2-6; D unresolved. With 2 bases removed from V and 2 bases from J, the gap between germline ends came to 7 bases. This CDR3 is 15 amino acids long. Looked up from germline, CDR1 is MNHNS and CDR2 is SASEGT. The CDR3: CASSEIGAGANVLTF. The CDR3 DNA reads TGTGCCAGCAGTGAAATTGGAGCTGGGGCCAACGTCCTGACTTTC.

This clonotype was seen a few times. The genes are TRBV15 and TRBJ2-3; D not certain. Germline loops: CDR1 LNHNV, CDR2 YYDKDF (reference sequence). Trimming took 0 bases from V and 6 from J, leaving 13 bases between them. This CDR3 is built from 15 residues. The DNA of the CDR3 is TGTGCCACCAGCAGAGATCCTAGGGTTCGGGATACGCAGTATTTT. As protein: CATSRDPRVRDTQYF. Supplemented by reference TRBV15 and TRBJ2-3, the full variable domain reads DAMVIQNPRYQVTQFGKPVTLSCSQTLNHNVMYWYQQKSSQAPKLLFHYYDKDFNNEADTPDNFQSRRPNTSFCFLDIRSPGLGDTAMYLCATSRDPRVRDTQYFGPGTRLTVL.

This clonotype was recorded many times. The chain combines TRBV7-3 with TRBJ1-2; possibly TRBD1 for D (6 bases). V was shortened by 4 bases and J by 5 bases, with 17 bases between the two germline ends. CDR1 and CDR2 (germline): SGHTA, FQGTGA. The CDR3 runs to 15 residues. This chain's CDR3 is CASSSADQGMYGYTF. The CDR3 region has the DNA TGTGCCAGCAGCTCCGCTGACCAGGGGATGTATGGCTACACCTTC.

As concerns this clonotype: At one boundary the junction diverges from the germline segment, which might be a read error. The chain combines TRBV6-1 with TRBJ2-6; TRBD1 matches 8 bases. The germline V gene has CDR1 MNHNS and CDR2 SASEGT. The CDR3 extends over 16 amino acids. The CDR3 loop is CAGSRQGPSGANVLTF. DNA of the CDR3: TGTGCCGGCAGCCGACAGGGGCCATCTGGGGCCAACGTCCTGACTTTC.